The 30 T cell receptor beta chains below all came from one sample that was sequenced in a study of tumor-infiltrating lymphocytes in primary liver carcinoma. Production of TCR beta cDNA used around 0.45 ug total RNA together with a constant-region primer. Amplification in three nested multiplex PCR rounds with slightly modified ARM-PCR gave rise to TCR beta libraries. Forward primers for TRBV1-TRBV30 and a C-beta reverse primer served the first two PCR rounds, at roughly 10 cycles each. Using its own MiXCR run on the multiplex PCR reads, TCRdb lists one record per CDR3 protein. The sample records tens of thousands of distinct CDR3 sequences, approximately 77% being singletons. Unsorted bulk tissue (roughly 17-33 mg) underwent RNA and DNA co-extraction. Sequences were obtained from liver tumor tissue from sampling region 1. Subset given: tumor region T1, superior pole. The receptors originated from a man aged 35-49 years with primary liver carcinoma and hepatitis B virus infection.

This clonotype was seen at least ten times. The CDR3 spells CASSWTGTNQPQHF. As DNA, the CDR3 is TGTGCCAGCAGTTGGACAGGAACCAATCAGCCCCAGCATTTT. The chain has TRBV6-2 or TRBV6-3 and TRBJ1-5, with 7 bases fitting TRBD1. Germline-derived CDR1 and CDR2 are MNHEY and SVGEGT. The CDR3 loop spans 14 amino acids. J lost 3 bases, V lost 4 bases, and 3 bases had no gene match.

The table lists this clonotype with a count of one. A clone one base away is much larger, so this may be a read error. The chain links TRBV19 to TRBJ1-1; the D gene is possibly TRBD1 (6 bases). Looked up from germline, CDR1 is LNHDA and CDR2 is SQIVND (reference sequence). This CDR3 region has 15 residues. With 7 bases removed from V and 5 bases from J, the gap between germline ends came to 20 bases. CDR3 DNA: TGTGCCAGTAATGCACGACAGGTGGCAGGGACTGAAGCTTTCTTT. Translation gives CASNARQVAGTEAFF.

The rearrangement links TRBV4-1 to TRBJ2-7, with a weak D call TRBD1 (6 bases). This CDR3 comprises 16 residues. V shed 0 bases and J shed 2 bases, with 14 bases lying between them. Per germline, CDR1 MGHRA and CDR2 YSYEKL. CDR3 protein: CASSQDGGRRTYEQYF. The CDR3 nucleotides read TGCGCCAGCAGCCAAGATGGGGGCAGGCGAACCTACGAGCAGTACTTC.

Of note for this clonotype: One end of the junction varies from germline; a read error may be responsible. V is TRBV6-5 and J is TRBJ2-1; 11 positions agree with TRBD2. The V gene's germline CDR1 is MNHEY and CDR2 SVGAGI. The CDR3 totals 15 residues. DNA of the CDR3: TGTGCCAGCAGTCCGGGACTAGCGGCATACAGTGAGCGGTTCTTC. Its translation: CASSPGLAAYSERFF.

As concerns this clonotype: Compared with germline, one end of the junction differs, possibly owing to a read error. This sequence joins TRBV6-5 and TRBJ2-1; 10 nucleotides match TRBD2. Germline loops: CDR1 MNHEY, CDR2 SVGAGI. This CDR3 is built from 16 residues. In DNA, the CDR3 is TGTGCTAGCAGTTTCGGTGGACTAGCGGAATACAATGAGCAGTTCTTC. As protein: CASSFGGLAEYNEQFF.

This chain uses TRBV6-5 with TRBJ1-5; no definite D call. Germline loops: CDR1 MNHEY, CDR2 SVGAGI. CDR3 length: 15 amino acids. Trimming pared 9 bases from V and 6 bases from J, leaving 21 bases between. DNA of the CDR3: TGTGCCAGAAGCGGGTCAAGGGAAGAATCTCAGCCCCAGCATTTT. Amino acids: CARSGSREESQPQHF.

This clonotype was seen at least ten times. The CDR3 sequence: CASGTSSREQYF. The CDR3 DNA follows: TGTGCCAGCGGGACTAGTAGCCGCGAGCAGTACTTC. V and J are TRBV7-8 and TRBJ2-7; 8 bases agree with TRBD2. The germline V gene encodes CDR1 SGHVS and CDR2 FQNEAQ. J gave up 6 bases and V 8 bases, and 6 bases lay outside the gene matches. The CDR3 length is 12 residues.

To note about this clonotype: This may be a read error: a much more frequent sequence differs by one nucleotide. It is likely a read error, because the conserved phenylalanine at the end of the CDR3 is missing. The chain has TRBV7-9 and TRBJ1-4, with 7 bases lining up with TRBD1. Germline-derived CDR1 and CDR2 are SEHNR and FQNEAQ (reference sequence). V shed 6 bases and J 4 bases; nucleotides not matched to a gene: 8. The CDR3 is 15 residues long. The DNA for the CDR3 is TGTGCCAGCAGACTCGGGACAGAAAATAATGAAAAACTGTTTTAT. It yields the protein CASRLGTENNEKLFY.

On this clonotype: This likely comes from a read error, as the CDR3 has no conserved phenylalanine or tryptophan at its end. This sequence joins TRBV29-1 and TRBJ2-3, with TRBD2 as a possible D gene (6 bases). Per germline, CDR1 SQVTM and CDR2 ANQGSEA. Trimming stripped 2 bases from V and 4 bases from J, with 19 bases between. This CDR3 region has 16 residues. The CDR3 nucleotides read TGCAGCGTTGAACTCCGGGAGAGGGGAGTTGCAGATACGCAGTATTCT. The encoded protein is CSVELRERGVADTQYS.

This clonotype was observed once. Compared with germline, one end of the junction differs, possibly owing to a read error. The chain recombines TRBV5-5 with TRBJ1-2; D remains ambiguous. There are 14 residues in the CDR3. Germline assignment: CDR1 SGHKS and CDR2 YYEKEE (reference sequence). CDR3 loop: CTSNLEGANYGYTF. The CDR3 DNA follows: TGTACCAGCAACTTGGAAGGCGCGAACTATGGGTACACCTTC.

Turning to this clonotype: A much more abundant neighbour one base away suggests this may be a read error. V is TRBV28 and J is TRBJ1-1; a weak D match, TRBD1 (6 bases). Germline V gene lookup returns CDR1 MDHEN and CDR2 SYDVKM. The length of the CDR3 is 15 residues. The CDR3: CASSSPPVQGRVALF. Here the CDR3 DNA reads TGTGCCAGCAGTTCCCCCCCCGTTCAGGGGCGGGTAGCTCTCTTT. The full variable domain, in which reference TRBV28 and TRBJ1-1 provide the parts outside the CDR3, is DVKVTQSSRYLVKRTGEKVFLECVQDMDHENMFWYRQDPGLGLRLIYFSYDVKMKEKGDIPEGYSVSREKKERFSLILESASTNQTSMYLCASSSPPVQGRVALFGQGTRLTVV.

Notes on this clonotype: A much larger clone lies a single base off, so this may be a read error. The chain couples TRBV16 to TRBJ2-7; D not certain. Germline V lookup: CDR1 KGHSY, CDR2 FQNENV. This CDR3 contains 14 residues. The CDR3 bases are TGTGCCAGCAGGCAATCGAACTCCGCCTACGAGCAGTACTTC. Protein product: CASRQSNSAYEQYF.

This clonotype was seen a single time. At one boundary the junction diverges from the germline segment, which might be a read error. The J gene is TRBJ2-7, the V gene TRBV28; weak D call: TRBD2 (7 bases). CDR3 length equals 14 residues. Germline CDR1 MDHEN, CDR2 SYDVKM. The CDR3 spells CASTAPGGLGELYF. CDR3 coding DNA: TGTGCCAGTACGGCCCCCGGGGGGCTAGGGGAGCTGTACTTC.

CDR3 in amino acids: CASSLGLGGIGYTF. The CDR3 DNA follows: TGTGCCAGCAGCTTAGGGTTGGGGGGTATTGGCTACACCTTC. The rearrangement links TRBV7-2 to TRBJ1-2; a weak D match, TRBD1 (5 bases). Trimming took off 1 base at V and 7 bases at J, with 13 bases between the two ends. Per the germline V gene, CDR1 is SGHTA and CDR2 is FQGNSA. The CDR3 has 14 residues.

This chain links TRBV28 with TRBJ2-2; D unresolved. Trimming removed 10 bases from V and 9 bases from J, with 21 bases in between. CDR1 MDHEN and CDR2 SYDVKM come from the germline V gene. This CDR3 spans 14 amino acids. CDR3 DNA sequence: TGTGCCACATGGTCAAAGGCCAACACTAGGGAGCTGTTTTTT. Its protein product is CATWSKANTRELFF.

This clonotype has only one observation. A much larger clone lies a single base off, so this may be a read error. The chain recombines TRBV7-9 with TRBJ2-7; 11 positions match TRBD1. Germline CDR1 SEHNR, CDR2 FQNEAQ (reference sequence). Unmatched junction bases numbered 4, after V lost 3 bases and J lost 3 bases. The CDR3 runs 15 residues. The CDR3 here is CASSFGGQGGYEQYF. CDR3 DNA sequence: TGTGCCAGCAGCTTTGGGGGACAGGGGGGCTACGAGCAGTACTTC.

With regard to this clonotype: This CDR3 fails to terminate in the conserved phenylalanine or tryptophan, so it likely reflects a read error. This rearrangement joins TRBV12-3 or TRBV12-4 to TRBJ1-5, with D unresolved. The CDR3 is 14 amino acids. Trimming took 6 bases from V and 5 from J, leaving 14 bases between them. CDR3 residues: CASSPFRIDQPQHS. CDR3 nucleotide sequence: TGTGCCAGCAGCCCCTTTCGGATTGATCAGCCCCAGCATTCC.

This clonotype was counted once. This may be a read error, as it is one base from a much larger clone. V usage is TRBV28 and J usage is TRBJ1-6; D unclear. The CDR3 extends over 16 amino acids. With 5 bases removed from V and 7 bases from J, the gap between germline ends came to 18 bases. Germline CDR1 reads MDHEN; CDR2 reads SYDVKM. CDR3 coding DNA: TGTGCCAGCAGTCCGACCTGGGTGGTCCTAAATTCACCCCTCCACTTT. As protein: CASSPTWVVLNSPLHF.

V and J are TRBV5-1 and TRBJ1-2; D gene unclear. V lost 4 bases and J 2 bases, leaving 12 bases between the germline ends. CDR1 SGHRS and CDR2 YFSETQ come from the germline V gene. The CDR3 totals 14 residues. The CDR3 DNA reads as TGCGCCAGCAGCCTGGGAGGGTACAACTATGGCTACACCTTC. Protein sequence: CASSLGGYNYGYTF.

About this clonotype: As the CDR3 is not closed by the conserved phenylalanine or tryptophan, this likely results from a read error. The DNA is left out, because the CDR3 cannot be placed on it with certainty; the CDR3 is given as TCRdb lists it. This sequence joins TRBV11-2 and TRBJ2-1; the D call TRBD2 from the table was never checked on the DNA. Germline CDR1 and CDR2: SGHAT and FQNNGV. The CDR3 length is 16 residues, termini included. This chain's CDR3 is CASSSGLAGVRLEDGH.

V usage is TRBV2 and J usage is TRBJ2-1, with D unresolved. The CDR3 runs to 10 residues. The ends were cut back, 8 bases at V and 10 bases at J, with 9 bases in the middle. Germline assignment: CDR1 SNHLY and CDR2 FYNNEI. The CDR3 bases are TGTGCCAGCGGGAAGGGCGAGCAGTTCTTC. This codes for CASGKGEQFF.

This clonotype has ten or more counts. The J gene is TRBJ1-1, the V gene TRBV13; D is unresolved. V lost 3 bases and J lost 6, with 8 bases in between. The CDR3 sequence is 12 residues long. Germline V CDR1 and CDR2: PRHDT, FYEKMQ (reference sequence). Written as DNA, the CDR3 is TGTGCCAGCAGCTTTGATTCGGCTGAAGCTTTCTTT. It codes for CASSFDSAEAFF.

The V gene is TRBV7-9, the J gene TRBJ2-1, with 9 nucleotides matching TRBD1. V shed 1 base and J 13 bases; nucleotides not matched to a gene: 11. Germline V lookup: CDR1 SEHNR, CDR2 FQNEAQ (reference sequence). The CDR3 length is 15 residues. CDR3 nucleotide sequence: TGTGCCAGCAGCTTAGGGGACAGGGCACATAATGGCCAGTTCTTC. Translating gives CASSLGDRAHNGQFF.

Points on this clonotype: Since no conserved phenylalanine or tryptophan closes the CDR3, a read error is the likely cause. The genes are TRBV6-2 or TRBV6-3 and TRBJ2-3; D gene unclear. The CDR3 length is 11 residues. Germline-derived CDR1 and CDR2 are MNHEY and SVGEGT. The CDR3 nucleotides are TGTGCCAGTAGTTTTCTAGATACGCAGTATCTT. It specifies CASSFLDTQYL.

The chain carries TRBV20-1 and TRBJ2-3; 10 bases agree with TRBD2. The germline V gene encodes CDR1 DFQATT and CDR2 SNEGSKA (reference sequence). Trimming at V came to 0 bases and at J to 2 bases, leaving 2 bases not matched to a gene. The CDR3 runs 15 residues. The CDR3 loop reads CSARDTSGDTDTQYF. CDR3 sequence (DNA): TGCAGTGCTAGAGACACTAGCGGGGACACAGATACGCAGTATTTT.

This chain links TRBV29-1 with TRBJ2-1, with 7 positions matching TRBD2. V shed 2 bases, J shed 5 bases, and the junction held 12 bases outside the gene matches. Germline V lookup: CDR1 SQVTM, CDR2 ANQGSEA. The CDR3 totals 16 residues. CDR3 coding DNA: TGCAGCGTTGAACCCCTGACTAGCTGGATCCACAATGAGCAGTTCTTC. Protein: CSVEPLTSWIHNEQFF.

A note on this clonotype: The germline gene is not matched at one end of the junction; a read error may be the cause. V usage is TRBV4-1 and J usage is TRBJ1-1; D may be TRBD1 (6 bases). In germline, CDR1 is MGHRA, CDR2 YSYEKL. The CDR3 runs 13 residues. CDR3 coding DNA: TGCCCCAGCAGCTACAGGGAAAACACTGAAGCTTTCTTT. Its translation: CPSSYRENTEAFF.

Of note for this clonotype: This is likely a read error, given that the CDR3 carries no conserved phenylalanine or tryptophan at its end. V and J are TRBV6-5 and TRBJ2-6, with D possibly being TRBD1 (6 bases). The V gene's germline CDR1 is MNHEY and CDR2 SVGAGI. CDR3 length equals 17 residues. DNA of the CDR3: TGTGCCAGCAGATTAGGACAGCGATCCTCTGGGGCTAACGTCCTGACTCTC. It translates to CASRLGQRSSGANVLTL.

As regards this clonotype: It is likely a read error, because the conserved phenylalanine at the end of the CDR3 is missing. This sequence joins TRBV7-8 and TRBJ2-1, with D unclear. V was clipped by 11 bases and J by 1 base, with 21 bases between them. The CDR3 runs 16 residues. The germline gives CDR1 SGHVS, CDR2 FQNEAQ. The CDR3 protein is CASRRTPSSSYNEQFS. The CDR3 DNA follows: TGTGCCTCCCGGCGAACCCCGTCCTCTTCCTACAATGAGCAGTTCTCC.

In the case of this clonotype: The CDR3 does not close with the conserved phenylalanine or tryptophan, likely indicating a read error. V usage is TRBV12-3 or TRBV12-4 and J usage is TRBJ1-6; 7 bases fit TRBD1. The CDR3 spans 15 residues. V shed 4 bases, J shed 12 bases, and the junction held 12 bases outside the gene matches. In DNA form, the CDR3 reads TGTGCCAGCAGTTCCACGACAGGGCGTATTTTACCCCTCCACATT. Encoded protein: CASSSTTGRILPLHI.